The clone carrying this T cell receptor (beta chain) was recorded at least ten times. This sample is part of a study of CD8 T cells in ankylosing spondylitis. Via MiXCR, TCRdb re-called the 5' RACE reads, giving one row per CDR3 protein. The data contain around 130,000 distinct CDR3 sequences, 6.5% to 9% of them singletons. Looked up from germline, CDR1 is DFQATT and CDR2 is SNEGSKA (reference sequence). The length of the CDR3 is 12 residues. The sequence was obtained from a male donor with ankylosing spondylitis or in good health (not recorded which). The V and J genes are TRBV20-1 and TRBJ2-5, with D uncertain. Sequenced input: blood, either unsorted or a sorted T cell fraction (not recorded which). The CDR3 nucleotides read TGCAGCGCACCCGACTTGGGAGAGACCCAGTACTTC. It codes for CSAPDLGETQYF.